This entry lists 29 T cell receptor beta chains sequenced from one sample in a study of human T cells and chemical hapten exposure. TCRdb ran MiXCR on the RACE reads and lists one entry per CDR3 protein. The sample has under 300,000 distinct CDR3 sequences; over 7.5% are singletons. Sample time point: pre-sensitization, week 0. As to treatment: therapeutic diphenylcyclopropenone sensitization with weekly scalp DPC. The input for sequencing was whole blood, taken in connection with sensitization to the hapten diphenylcyclopropenone (DPC). The receptors derive from a man aged 18 to 29 with alopecia areata. Some clones in this sample may be carry-over from other donors' samples.

The chain's CDR3 is CASSLERGAETEAFF. For the CDR3, the DNA is TGCGCCAGCAGCTTGGAGAGGGGGGCCGAGACTGAAGCTTTCTTT. The V gene is TRBV5-1, the J gene TRBJ1-1; D possibly corresponds to TRBD1 (6 bases). Germline values: CDR1 SGHRS, CDR2 YFSETQ. Trimming removed 0 bases from V and 5 bases from J, with 14 bases in between. The CDR3 length is 15 residues.

The CDR3 DNA reads TGTGCCAGCAGCTTAGTCGGCAAGAACACCGGGGAGCTGTTTTTT. Its protein is CASSLVGKNTGELFF. This chain joins TRBV7-2 and TRBJ2-2; D gene ambiguous. There are 15 residues in the CDR3. The V gene lost 1 base and the J gene lost 1 base, with 7 bases spanning the gap. Germline V lookup: CDR1 SGHTA, CDR2 FQGNSA.

This clonotype turned up a few times. The chain combines TRBV27 with TRBJ2-7; TRBD1 matches at 11 bases. The CDR3 runs to 14 residues. Germline loops: CDR1 MNHEY, CDR2 SMNVEV (reference sequence). The V gene end was trimmed by 3 bases and the J gene end by 3 bases; junction bases not matched to a gene: 1. CDR3 loop: CASSLDRGRYEQYF. CDR3 sequence (DNA): TGTGCCAGCAGTTTGGACAGGGGGCGCTACGAGCAGTACTTC.

This clonotype was counted between two and nine times. This chain joins TRBV29-1 and TRBJ1-1, with D possibly TRBD1 on 5 matching bases. Germline V gives CDR1 SQVTM, CDR2 ANQGSEA. Trimming removed 2 bases at V and 1 base at J, with 8 bases between. This CDR3 comprises 13 residues. The CDR3 nucleotides are TGCAGCGTTGAAAAACAGGAGAACACTGAAGCTTTCTTT. Its protein is CSVEKQENTEAFF.

This clonotype showed up just a few times. The chain employs TRBV6-1 and TRBJ1-6; unclear D gene. Germline loops: CDR1 MNHNS, CDR2 SASEGT. This CDR3 has 16 amino acids. Trimming cost V 4 bases and J 7 bases, with 17 bases left between them. CDR3 nucleotides: TGTGCCAGCAGTGTGTTAAGGGTAACATCGAATTCACCCCTCCACTTT. This encodes CASSVLRVTSNSPLHF.

This clonotype was observed a few times. The chain has TRBV6-2 or TRBV6-3 and TRBJ1-1; D is uncertain. Trimming took off 2 bases at V and 1 base at J, with 5 bases between the two ends. In germline, CDR1 is MNHEY, CDR2 SVGEGT. CDR3 size: 13 residues. DNA for the CDR3: TGTGCCAGCAGTTACCTGGGGAACACTGAAGCTTTCTTT. Its protein product is CASSYLGNTEAFF.

The V gene is TRBV7-8, the J gene TRBJ1-1; no clear D. Germline CDR1 and CDR2: SGHVS and FQNEAQ. The CDR3 is 14 amino acids. The V gene lost 1 base and the J gene lost 4 bases, with 10 bases spanning the gap. CDR3 DNA: TGTGCCAGCAGCTTAGATTTCCGGGCCACTGAAGCTTTCTTT. This sequence encodes CASSLDFRATEAFF.

This clonotype was seen many times. The J gene is TRBJ2-1, the V gene TRBV4-1, with TRBD1 identical over 7 bases. The CDR3 covers 14 residues. With 2 bases clipped from V and 5 bases from J, the junction kept 3 bases outside the gene matches. CDR1 is MGHRA, CDR2 YSYEKL, per germline. CDR3 DNA sequence: TGCGCCAGCAGCCAATCGACAGGGAACAATGAGCAGTTCTTC. It is translated as CASSQSTGNNEQFF.

This clonotype was detected a few times. The chain combines TRBV11-2 with TRBJ2-1; the D gene is possibly TRBD2 (6 bases). The CDR3 consists of 16 residues. Deletions cut 1 base from V and 9 bases from J, with 19 bases between. The germline V gene encodes CDR1 SGHAT and CDR2 FQNNGV. CDR3 region: CASSLVLGGVLGEQFF. CDR3 bases: TGTGCCAGCAGCTTAGTTTTAGGCGGGGTTCTGGGTGAGCAGTTCTTC.

The gene calls are TRBV4-3 and TRBJ2-7; 8 bases match TRBD2. The CDR3 extends over 15 amino acids. The germline V gene has CDR1 LGHNA and CDR2 YSLEER. J was trimmed by 3 bases and V by 4 bases; bases with no gene match: 8. CDR3 bases: TGCGCCAGCAGCCGGGAGGCGGGGGGCCGCTACGAGCAGTACTTC. This gives the protein CASSREAGGRYEQYF.

The CDR3 sequence is CASSPRYRGLDEQFF. The CDR3 DNA is TGTGCCAGCTCACCACGATACAGGGGGCTTGATGAGCAGTTCTTC. This rearrangement joins TRBV18 to TRBJ2-1; 9 bases line up with TRBD1. CDR1 is KGHSH, CDR2 LQKENI, per germline. The CDR3 sequence is 15 residues long. V was clipped by 1 base and J by 8 bases; unmatched bases: 6.

The V call is TRBV6-4, the J call TRBJ1-1; no definite D call. V lost 6 bases and J 7 bases, leaving 24 bases between the germline ends. Germline assignment: CDR1 MRHNA and CDR2 SNTAGT. The CDR3 extends over 16 amino acids. The CDR3 nucleotides are TGTGCCAGCAGCTTACCGCCGAAGGCAAACCTTGTTGAAGCTTTCTTT. Translated: CASSLPPKANLVEAFF.

This clonotype was observed many times. The chain joins TRBV7-2 to TRBJ1-1; D possibly corresponds to TRBD1 (5 bases). V was pared by 1 base and J by 5 bases, with 11 bases between. CDR3 size: 14 residues. Germline CDR1 is SGHTA and CDR2 is FQGNSA. The CDR3 protein is CASSLEGRGTEAFF. The CDR3 DNA is TGTGCCAGCAGCTTAGAGGGTAGGGGTACTGAAGCTTTCTTT.

V gene TRBV29-1 combines with J gene TRBJ1-2; 7 bases align to TRBD1. Germline trimming cut 4 bases from V and 3 bases from J; bases unmatched to any gene: 17. The CDR3 runs to 17 residues. Germline assignment: CDR1 SQVTM and CDR2 ANQGSEA. Here the CDR3 DNA reads TGCAGCGTTGGCTACCGGGACAGCCGCATCTTATACTATGGCTACACCTTC. It specifies CSVGYRDSRILYYGYTF.

The rearrangement joins TRBV6-2 or TRBV6-3 to TRBJ2-6; D gene uncertain. The CDR3 covers 17 residues. The ends were cut back, 5 bases at V and 0 bases at J, with 14 bases in the middle. CDR1 is MNHEY, CDR2 SVGEGT, per germline. The CDR3 loop reads CASSEFPPLSGANVLTF. CDR3 sequence (DNA): TGTGCCAGCAGTGAGTTTCCACCCCTCTCTGGGGCCAACGTCCTGACTTTC.

The chain links TRBV27 to TRBJ2-2; D not certain. Trimming removed 2 bases at V and 1 base at J, with 8 bases between. Germline CDR1 reads MNHEY; CDR2 reads SMNVEV (reference sequence). The CDR3 extends over 15 amino acids. The CDR3 region is CASSLRTKNTGELFF. The DNA of the CDR3 is TGTGCCAGCAGTTTAAGAACGAAGAACACCGGGGAGCTGTTTTTT.

The chain recombines TRBV6-5 with TRBJ2-1; 13 nucleotides agree with TRBD2. V was clipped by 2 bases and J by 9 bases; unmatched bases: 4. The CDR3 covers 15 residues. Germline V gene data show CDR1 as MNHEY and CDR2 as SVGAGI. CDR3 loop: CASSYRLAGGSEQFF. As DNA, the CDR3 is TGTGCCAGCAGTTACCGACTAGCGGGGGGTAGTGAGCAGTTCTTC.

The chain couples TRBV28 to TRBJ2-7; D uncertain. Germline V gives CDR1 MDHEN, CDR2 SYDVKM. V was shortened by 7 bases and J by 2 bases, with 9 bases between the two germline ends. The CDR3 length is 12 residues. The CDR3 region has the DNA TGTGCCAGCACCATAGACCCCTACGAGCAGTACTTC. This codes for CASTIDPYEQYF.

This clonotype was seen only a few times. The chain joins TRBV6-2 or TRBV6-3 to TRBJ2-3, with TRBD2 as a possible D gene (6 bases). V was cut by 5 bases and J by 2 bases, with 14 bases left in between. The CDR3 contains 15 residues. Germline V gives CDR1 MNHEY, CDR2 SVGEGT. The DNA of the CDR3 is TGTGCCAGCAGTACGACTTCGCGGGACACAGATACGCAGTATTTT. Residues: CASSTTSRDTDTQYF.

This clonotype has only a few counts. V usage is TRBV4-2 and J usage is TRBJ2-7; unclear D gene. Trimming cost V 4 bases and J 3 bases, with 10 bases left between them. Looked up from germline, CDR1 is LGHNA and CDR2 is YNFKEQ. The CDR3 extends over 13 amino acids. CDR3 loop: CASSPRSDYEQYF. In nucleotides, the CDR3 is TGTGCCAGCAGCCCGAGGAGTGACTACGAGCAGTACTTC.

This chain connects TRBV7-7 to TRBJ2-2; either TRBD1 or TRBD2 may fit D (5 bases each). Trimming shortened V by 3 bases and J by 4 bases, and 12 bases separated the two germline ends. CDR3 length equals 15 residues. Germline CDR1 SSHAT, CDR2 FNYEAQ (reference sequence). CDR3 loop: CASSLDGAVTGELFF. The CDR3 DNA is TGTGCCAGCAGCTTGGACGGGGCCGTCACCGGGGAGCTGTTTTTT. The variable domain in full, with the rest retrieved from reference TRBV7-7 and TRBJ2-2, is GAGVSQSPRYKVTKRGQDVTLRCDPISSHATLYWYQQALGQGPEFLTYFNYEAQPDKSGLPSDRFSAERPEGSISTLTIQRTEQRDSAMYRCASSLDGAVTGELFFGEGSRLTVL.

This chain joins TRBV12-5 and TRBJ2-1; maybe TRBD2 (6 bases). The CDR3 has 16 amino acids. Trimming stripped 5 bases from V and 3 bases from J, with 17 bases between. The germline gives CDR1 LGHNT, CDR2 FRNRAP. CDR3 protein: CASGLNAGPHYNEQFF. CDR3 nucleotides: TGTGCTAGTGGTCTCAACGCGGGGCCGCACTACAATGAGCAGTTCTTC.

This clonotype appeared many times. The chain links TRBV4-3 to TRBJ2-6; D is uncertain. V was shortened by 0 bases and J by 0 bases, with 6 bases between the two germline ends. Germline CDR1 is LGHNA and CDR2 is YSLEER. This CDR3 spans 16 amino acids. CDR3 in amino acids: CASSQDWPSGANVLTF. CDR3 in DNA: TGCGCCAGCAGCCAAGACTGGCCCTCTGGGGCCAACGTCCTGACTTTC.

This clonotype was observed a few times. The chain carries TRBV7-2 and TRBJ1-4, with D perhaps matching TRBD1 (6 bases). This CDR3 is 14 amino acids long. Per the germline V gene, CDR1 is SGHTA and CDR2 is FQGNSA. Trimming left V 1 base short and J 5 bases short, with 8 bases between. In DNA, the CDR3 is TGTGCCAGCAGCTTAGAACAGGGCAATGAAAAACTGTTTTTT. Residues: CASSLEQGNEKLFF.

This clonotype was picked up many times. The J gene is TRBJ2-3, the V gene TRBV5-1; D may be TRBD2 (6 bases). The germline V gene has CDR1 SGHRS and CDR2 YFSETQ. Between the trimmed V and J ends, which lost 4 bases and 0 bases, there was a span of 12 bases. The CDR3 sequence is 15 residues long. CDR3 residues: CASSLTLASTDTQYF. CDR3 nucleotide sequence: TGCGCCAGCAGCCTCACACTAGCCAGCACAGATACGCAGTATTTT.

This clonotype was counted a few times. The V gene is TRBV6-5, the J gene TRBJ2-7; tentatively, D is TRBD1 or TRBD2 (5 bases each). The length of the CDR3 is 17 residues. The germline gives CDR1 MNHEY, CDR2 SVGAGI. The V gene lost 0 bases and the J gene lost 7 bases, with 22 bases spanning the gap. In DNA form, the CDR3 reads TGTGCCAGCAGTTACTCGGGGCCCGGGACGGAGGCGCAGGAGCAGTACTTC. Translated: CASSYSGPGTEAQEQYF.

In this sample, this clonotype turned up a few times. This sequence joins TRBV28 and TRBJ1-1; the D gene is possibly TRBD1 (6 bases). Germline CDR1 and CDR2: MDHEN and SYDVKM. V shed 3 bases and J shed 3 bases, with 32 bases lying between them. CDR3 length: 21 amino acids. The CDR3 sequence is CASSFFSPVSSLDRSDTEAFF. Here the CDR3 DNA reads TGTGCCAGCAGTTTTTTTTCCCCGGTGTCTAGCCTTGACAGGTCGGACACTGAAGCTTTCTTT.

A few counts support this clonotype. The chain has TRBV6-5 and TRBJ1-1; tentative D call: TRBD1 (6 bases). This CDR3 region has 12 residues. From germline, CDR1 is MNHEY and CDR2 SVGAGI. Trimming took 7 bases from V and 5 from J, leaving 11 bases between them. Here the CDR3 reads CASTTGSTEAFF. DNA for the CDR3: TGTGCCAGCACCACAGGGAGTACTGAAGCTTTCTTT.

This clonotype was counted at least ten times. V is TRBV6-5 and J is TRBJ2-1; D tentatively reads TRBD1 or TRBD2 (5 bases each). Per the germline V gene, CDR1 is MNHEY and CDR2 is SVGAGI. Trimming shortened V by 4 bases and J by 6 bases, and 13 bases separated the two germline ends. This CDR3 is built from 14 residues. CDR3 coding DNA: TGTGCCAGCAGTTGGGGGATAGGCCCCAATGAGCAGTTCTTC. It is translated as CASSWGIGPNEQFF.